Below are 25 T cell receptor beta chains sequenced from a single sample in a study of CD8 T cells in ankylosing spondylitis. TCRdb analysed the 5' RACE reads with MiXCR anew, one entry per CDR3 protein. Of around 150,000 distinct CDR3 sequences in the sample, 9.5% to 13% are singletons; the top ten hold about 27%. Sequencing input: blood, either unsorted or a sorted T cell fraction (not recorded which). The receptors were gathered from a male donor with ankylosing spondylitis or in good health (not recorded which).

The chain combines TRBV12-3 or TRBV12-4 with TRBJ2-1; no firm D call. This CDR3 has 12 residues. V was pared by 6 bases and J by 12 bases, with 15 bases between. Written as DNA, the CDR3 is TGTGCCAGCAGCCCTTCCTCGGGCGGGCAGTTCTTC. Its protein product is CASSPSSGGQFF.

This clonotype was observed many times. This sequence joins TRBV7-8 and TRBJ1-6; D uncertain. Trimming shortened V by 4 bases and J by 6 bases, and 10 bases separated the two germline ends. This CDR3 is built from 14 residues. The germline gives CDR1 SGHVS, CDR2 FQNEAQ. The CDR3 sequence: CASSSSGVNSPLHF. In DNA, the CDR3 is TGTGCCAGCAGCTCATCAGGTGTTAATTCACCCCTCCACTTT. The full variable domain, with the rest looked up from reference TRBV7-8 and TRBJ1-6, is GAGVSQSPRYKVAKRGQDVALRCDPISGHVSLFWYQQALGQGPEFLTYFQNEAQLDKSGLPSDRFFAERPEGSVSTLKIQRTQQEDSAVYLCASSSSGVNSPLHFGNGTRLTVT.

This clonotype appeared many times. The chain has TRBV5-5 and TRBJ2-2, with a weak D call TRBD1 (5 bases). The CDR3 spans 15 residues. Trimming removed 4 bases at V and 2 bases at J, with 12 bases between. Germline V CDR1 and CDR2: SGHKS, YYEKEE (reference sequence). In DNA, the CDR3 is TGTGCCAGCAGCCACCGACAGTTTAACACCGGGGAGCTGTTTTTT. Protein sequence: CASSHRQFNTGELFF.

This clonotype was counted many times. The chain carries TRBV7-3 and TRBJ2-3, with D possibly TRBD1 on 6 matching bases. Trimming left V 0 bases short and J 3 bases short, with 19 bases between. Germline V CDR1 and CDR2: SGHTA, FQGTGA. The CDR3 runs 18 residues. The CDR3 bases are TGTGCCAGCAGCTTAACGTCACAGGGAAGAGTAGGTACAGATACGCAGTATTTT. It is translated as CASSLTSQGRVGTDTQYF.

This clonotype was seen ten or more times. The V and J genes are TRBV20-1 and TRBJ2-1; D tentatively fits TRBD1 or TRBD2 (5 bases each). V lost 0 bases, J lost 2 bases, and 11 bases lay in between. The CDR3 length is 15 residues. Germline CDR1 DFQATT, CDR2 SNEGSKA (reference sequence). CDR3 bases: TGCAGTGCTAGAGATAGGGGACCACCCTACAATGAGCAGTTCTTC. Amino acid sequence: CSARDRGPPYNEQFF.

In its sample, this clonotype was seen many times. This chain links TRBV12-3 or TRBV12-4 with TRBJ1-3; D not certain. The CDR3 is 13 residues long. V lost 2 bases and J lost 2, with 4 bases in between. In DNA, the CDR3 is TGTGCCAGCAGTTTAACTACTGGAAACACCATATATTTT. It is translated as CASSLTTGNTIYF.

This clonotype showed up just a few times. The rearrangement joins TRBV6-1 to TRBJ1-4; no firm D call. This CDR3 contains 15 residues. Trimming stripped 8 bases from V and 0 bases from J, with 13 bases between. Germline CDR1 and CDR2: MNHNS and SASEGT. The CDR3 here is CASRTSGATNEKLFF. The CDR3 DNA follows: TGTGCCAGCCGGACCTCCGGTGCAACTAATGAAAAACTGTTTTTT.

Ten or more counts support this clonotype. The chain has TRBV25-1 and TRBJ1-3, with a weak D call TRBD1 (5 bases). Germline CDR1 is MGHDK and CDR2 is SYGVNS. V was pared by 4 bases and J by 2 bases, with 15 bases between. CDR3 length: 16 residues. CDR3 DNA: TGTGCCAGCAGTGGCAGGGTCGGTGATCCTGGAAACACCATATATTTT. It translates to CASSGRVGDPGNTIYF. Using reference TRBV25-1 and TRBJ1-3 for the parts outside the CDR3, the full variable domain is EADIYQTPRYLVIGTGKKITLECSQTMGHDKMYWYQQDPGMELHLIHYSYGVNSTEKGDLSSESTVSRIRTEHFPLTLESARPSHTSQYLCASSGRVGDPGNTIYFGEGSWLTVV.

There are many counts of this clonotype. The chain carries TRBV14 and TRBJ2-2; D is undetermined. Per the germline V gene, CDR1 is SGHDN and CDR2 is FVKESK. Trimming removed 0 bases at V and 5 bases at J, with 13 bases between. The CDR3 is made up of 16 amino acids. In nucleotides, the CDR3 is TGTGCCAGCAGCCAAGACCCCCGACTGGGGACCGGGGAGCTGTTTTTT. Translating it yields CASSQDPRLGTGELFF.

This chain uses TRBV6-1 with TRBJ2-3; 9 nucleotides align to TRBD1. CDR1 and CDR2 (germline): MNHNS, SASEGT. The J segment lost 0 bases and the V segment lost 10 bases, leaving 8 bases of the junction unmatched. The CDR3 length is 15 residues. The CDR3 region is CATLLQGASTDTQYF. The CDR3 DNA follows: TGTGCCACCCTTTTACAGGGGGCGAGCACAGATACGCAGTATTTT.

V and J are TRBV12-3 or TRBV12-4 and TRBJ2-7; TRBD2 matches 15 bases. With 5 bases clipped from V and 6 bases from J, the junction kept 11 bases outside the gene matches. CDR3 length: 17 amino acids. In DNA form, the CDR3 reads TGTGCCAGCAGTCCCTGGACTAGCGGGAGGGGGGCCGGCGAGCAGTACTTC. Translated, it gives CASSPWTSGRGAGEQYF.

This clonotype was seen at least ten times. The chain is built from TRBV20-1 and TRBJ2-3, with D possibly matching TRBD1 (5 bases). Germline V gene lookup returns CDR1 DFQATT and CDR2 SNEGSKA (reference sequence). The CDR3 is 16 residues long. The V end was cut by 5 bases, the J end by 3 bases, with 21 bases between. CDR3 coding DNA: TGCAGTGCTGGGTACCAACCAGGGTTGGAGACAGATACGCAGTATTTT. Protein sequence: CSAGYQPGLETDTQYF.

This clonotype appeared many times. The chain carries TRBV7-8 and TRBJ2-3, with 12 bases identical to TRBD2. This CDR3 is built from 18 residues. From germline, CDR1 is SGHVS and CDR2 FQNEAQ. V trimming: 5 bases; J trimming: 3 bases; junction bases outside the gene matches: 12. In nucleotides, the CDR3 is TGTGCCAGCAGCGCGACTAGCGGGGGATCCCGTAGGACAGATACGCAGTATTTT. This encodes CASSATSGGSRRTDTQYF. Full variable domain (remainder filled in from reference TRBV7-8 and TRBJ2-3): GAGVSQSPRYKVAKRGQDVALRCDPISGHVSLFWYQQALGQGPEFLTYFQNEAQLDKSGLPSDRFFAERPEGSVSTLKIQRTQQEDSAVYLCASSATSGGSRRTDTQYFGPGTRLTVL.

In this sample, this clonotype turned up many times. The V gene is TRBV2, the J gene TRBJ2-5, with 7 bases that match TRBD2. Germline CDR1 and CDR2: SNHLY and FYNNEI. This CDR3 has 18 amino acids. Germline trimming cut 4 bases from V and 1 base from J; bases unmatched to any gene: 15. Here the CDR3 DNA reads TGTGCCAGCAGTGTTGGAGGGAGGGCCCGATCCCGCCAAGAGACCCAGTACTTC. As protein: CASSVGGRARSRQETQYF.

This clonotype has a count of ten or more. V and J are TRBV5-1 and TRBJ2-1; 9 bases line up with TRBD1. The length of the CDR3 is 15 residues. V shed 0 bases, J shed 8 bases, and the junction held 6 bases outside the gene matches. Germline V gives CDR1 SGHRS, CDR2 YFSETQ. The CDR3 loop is CASSLDGTGLDEQFF. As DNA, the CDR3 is TGCGCCAGCAGCTTGGACGGGACAGGGCTAGATGAGCAGTTCTTC.

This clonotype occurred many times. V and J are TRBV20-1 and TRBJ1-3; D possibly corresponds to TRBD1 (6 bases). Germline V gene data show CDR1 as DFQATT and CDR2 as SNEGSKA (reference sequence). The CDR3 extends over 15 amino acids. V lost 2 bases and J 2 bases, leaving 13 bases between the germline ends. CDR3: CSARPPRGTGNTIYF. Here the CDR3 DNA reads TGCAGTGCTAGACCCCCCAGGGGAACTGGAAACACCATATATTTT.

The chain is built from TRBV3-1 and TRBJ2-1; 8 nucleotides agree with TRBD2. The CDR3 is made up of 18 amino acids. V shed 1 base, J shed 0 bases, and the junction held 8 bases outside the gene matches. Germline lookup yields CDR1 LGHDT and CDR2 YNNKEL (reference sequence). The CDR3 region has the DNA TGTGCCAGCAGCCAAGTCGGTACGGGGGGGAGCTCCTACAATGAGCAGTTCTTC. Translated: CASSQVGTGGSSYNEQFF.

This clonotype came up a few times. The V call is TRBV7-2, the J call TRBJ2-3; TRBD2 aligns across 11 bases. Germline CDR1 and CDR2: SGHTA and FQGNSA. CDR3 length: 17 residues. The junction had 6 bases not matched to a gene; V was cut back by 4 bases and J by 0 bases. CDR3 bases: TGTGCCAGCAGCTCTACTCTAGCGGGGGGCAGCACAGATACGCAGTATTTT. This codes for CASSSTLAGGSTDTQYF.

In DNA form, the CDR3 reads TGTGCCAGCAGTTGGACTAGCGGCTCCTACGAGCAGTACTTC. It is translated as CASSWTSGSYEQYF. This chain connects TRBV6-2 or TRBV6-3 to TRBJ2-7, with 10 bases lining up with TRBD2. Trimming took 4 bases from V and 0 from J; bases not matched to a gene: 0. CDR3 size: 14 residues. Germline loops: CDR1 MNHEY, CDR2 SVGEGT.

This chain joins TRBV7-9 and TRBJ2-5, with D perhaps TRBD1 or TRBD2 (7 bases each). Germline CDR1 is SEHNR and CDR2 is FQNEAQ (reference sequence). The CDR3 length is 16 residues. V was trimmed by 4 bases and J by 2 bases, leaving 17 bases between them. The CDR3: CASSWERDSLQETQYF. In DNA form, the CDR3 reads TGTGCCAGCAGCTGGGAGCGGGACAGCCTGCAAGAGACCCAGTACTTC.

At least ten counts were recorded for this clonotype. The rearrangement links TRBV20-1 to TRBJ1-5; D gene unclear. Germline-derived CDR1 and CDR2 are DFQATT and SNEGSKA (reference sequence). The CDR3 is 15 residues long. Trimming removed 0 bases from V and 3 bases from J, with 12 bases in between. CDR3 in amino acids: CSARDFAGFNQPQHF. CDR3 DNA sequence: TGCAGTGCTAGAGATTTTGCGGGGTTCAATCAGCCCCAGCATTTT.

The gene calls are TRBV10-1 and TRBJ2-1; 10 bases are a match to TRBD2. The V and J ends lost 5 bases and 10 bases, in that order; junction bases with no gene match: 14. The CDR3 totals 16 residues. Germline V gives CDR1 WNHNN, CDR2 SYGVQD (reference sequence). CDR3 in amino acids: CASSPLSEREGREQFF. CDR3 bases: TGCGCCAGCAGTCCCCTTAGCGAGCGGGAGGGCCGGGAGCAGTTCTTC.

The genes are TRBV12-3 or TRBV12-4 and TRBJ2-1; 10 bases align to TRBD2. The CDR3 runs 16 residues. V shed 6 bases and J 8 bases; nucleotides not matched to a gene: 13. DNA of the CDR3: TGTGCCAGCAGCAAAAGGCCTAGCGGGAGTAACGATGAGCAGTTCTTC. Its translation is CASSKRPSGSNDEQFF.

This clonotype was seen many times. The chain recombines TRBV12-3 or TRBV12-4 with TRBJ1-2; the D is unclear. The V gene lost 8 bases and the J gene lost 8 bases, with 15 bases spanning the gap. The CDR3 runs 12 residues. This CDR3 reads CASALPGGGYTF. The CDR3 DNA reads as TGTGCCAGCGCTCTCCCGGGAGGAGGCTACACCTTC.

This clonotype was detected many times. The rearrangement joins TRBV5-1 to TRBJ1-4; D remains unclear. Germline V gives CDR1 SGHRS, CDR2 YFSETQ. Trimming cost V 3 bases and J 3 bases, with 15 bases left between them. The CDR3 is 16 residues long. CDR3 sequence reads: CASSWGSIGANEKLFF. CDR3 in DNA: TGCGCCAGCAGCTGGGGTTCTATAGGAGCTAATGAAAAACTGTTTTTT.